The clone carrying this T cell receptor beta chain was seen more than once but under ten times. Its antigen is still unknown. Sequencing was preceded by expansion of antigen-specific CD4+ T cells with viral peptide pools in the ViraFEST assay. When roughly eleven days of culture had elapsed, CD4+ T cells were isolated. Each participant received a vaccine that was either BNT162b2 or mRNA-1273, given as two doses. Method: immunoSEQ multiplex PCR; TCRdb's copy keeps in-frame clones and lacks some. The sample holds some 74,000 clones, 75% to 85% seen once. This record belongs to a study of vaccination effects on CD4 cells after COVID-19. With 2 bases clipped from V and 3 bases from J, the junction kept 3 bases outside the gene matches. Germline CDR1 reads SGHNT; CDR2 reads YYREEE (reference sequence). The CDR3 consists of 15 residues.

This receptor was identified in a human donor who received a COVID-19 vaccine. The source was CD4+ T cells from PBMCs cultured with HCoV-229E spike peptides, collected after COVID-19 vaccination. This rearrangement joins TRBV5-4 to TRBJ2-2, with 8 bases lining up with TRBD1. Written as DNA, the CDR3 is TGTGCCAGCAGCTTCGACAGGGGAGACACCGGGGAGCTGTTTTTT. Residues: CASSFDRGDTGELFF.